The source of this T cell receptor (beta chain) is a study of T cell responses to AZD1222 COVID-19 vaccine. As for the study in general: Second doses were pooled across both intervals (about 4 or about 12 weeks). Overall study findings and caveats: Reportedly, nearly half the spike-specific TCRs target unmutated variant regions. White British people made up most donors, females outnumbered males, and clonal diversity was possibly underestimated.

This clone was observed a single time. The antigen remains undetermined. The V segment lost 4 bases and the J segment 7 bases; nucleotides outside the gene matches: 7. The CDR3 runs to 14 residues. The germline V gene has CDR1 MNHEY and CDR2 SVGEGT. This table comes from immunoSEQ multiplex PCR, and its TCRdb copy is limited to in-frame clones, with some not included. In the table there are roughly 120,000 clones, 87% of which are singletons. The sequenced sample was peripheral blood, obtained on day 0 of AZD1222 vaccination. The clonotype comes from an adult in good health. The rearrangement links TRBV6-2 or TRBV6-3 to TRBJ1-5; 7 nucleotides line up with TRBD1. This CDR3 reads CASSFRGLGQPQHF. The CDR3 DNA follows: TGTGCCAGCAGTTTTAGGGGGCTCGGACAGCCCCAGCATTTT.